The clone carrying this T cell receptor beta chain turned up a few times. Other DNA sequences in this sample translate to the same CDR3. The ends lost 1 base at V and 7 bases at J; junction bases unmatched: 0. Germline CDR1 reads GTSNPN; CDR2 reads SVGIG (reference sequence). This CDR3 spans 13 amino acids. The table came from immunoSEQ multiplex PCR; TCRdb's copy has only in-frame clones and leaves some out. The table records approximately 500,000 clones, about 89% of them present only once. The entry originates in a study of blood T cell repertoires in COVID-19. Source material: peripheral blood. The chain recombines TRBV30 with TRBJ1-6; TRBD1 matches 8 bases. This receptor was taken from a woman aged 45-60 years with COVID-19, enrolled during active disease. Here the CDR3 DNA reads TGTGCCTGGAGTGGACAGGGGAATTCACCCCTCCACTTT. It is translated as CAWSGQGNSPLHF.